Below are 8 T cell receptor beta chains sequenced from a single sample in a study of tumor and adjacent non-tumor tissue in lung cancer. No cell sorting was done before RNA was extracted from the tissue. TCRbeta libraries were built with three rounds of nested PCR, modified from ARM-PCR. TCRdb reprocessed the multiplex PCR reads via MiXCR and lists one record per CDR3 protein. The data contain 120,000 to 150,000 distinct CDR3 sequences, about 71% of them singletons. The sample was lung tumor tissue. These TCRs come from a man in his sixties with small cell lung cancer.

As concerns this clonotype: The junction departs from the called germline gene at one end, perhaps through a read error. The gene calls are TRBV10-2 and TRBJ2-1; D perhaps matches TRBD2 (6 bases). The V gene's germline CDR1 is WSHSY and CDR2 SAAADI. The CDR3 spans 14 residues. The CDR3 spells CASRTRGIDNEQSF. The CDR3 region has the DNA TGCGCCAGCAGGACTAGGGGTATTGACAATGAGCAGTCTTTC.

Details on this clonotype: A much larger clone differs from this one at a single base, so this may be a read error. This rearrangement joins TRBV11-2 to TRBJ1-1, with D tentatively TRBD1 (5 bases). The CDR3 is 16 amino acids. The V end was cut by 8 bases, the J end by 3 bases, with 22 bases between. Germline assignment: CDR1 SGHAT and CDR2 FQNNGV. The CDR3 DNA follows: TGTGCCAGCGGCCCGTCCATGTATGGGGCCTACACTGAAGCTTTCTTT. Amino acid sequence: CASGPSMYGAYTEAFF.

This clonotype appeared a few times. This sequence may be a read error, since a much larger clone differs from it by one base. The chain has TRBV29-1 and TRBJ2-2, with TRBD2 as a possible D gene (6 bases). The V gene's germline CDR1 is SQVTM and CDR2 ANQGSEA. The CDR3 loop spans 14 amino acids. The CDR3 loop is CSAISGANAGELFF. The CDR3, as DNA: TGCAGCGCTATTAGCGGAGCGAACGCCGGGGAGCTGTTTTTT.

With regard to this clonotype: The junction departs from the called germline gene at one end, perhaps through a read error. The V gene is TRBV10-3, the J gene TRBJ2-1; 10 nucleotides match TRBD2. Germline-derived CDR1 and CDR2 are ENHRY and SYGVKD. There are 15 residues in the CDR3. Written as DNA, the CDR3 is TGTGACATCAGTACAGCGGGAGGGTATTACAATGAGCAGTTCTTC. This encodes CDISTAGGYYNEQFF.

The DNA for the CDR3 is TGTGCCTGGAGTTTTGAAGGTTCGCAGTACTTC. Translated, it gives CAWSFEGSQYF. The V and J genes are TRBV30 and TRBJ2-7; D not resolved. Germline V gene data show CDR1 as GTSNPN and CDR2 as SVGIG (reference sequence). V shed 2 bases and J shed 9 bases, with 11 bases lying between them. The CDR3 is made up of 11 amino acids.

Turning to this clonotype: An end of the junction differs from the germline gene, which may be a read error. The genes are TRBV6-2 or TRBV6-3 and TRBJ1-2, with D perhaps TRBD1 (6 bases). This CDR3 region has 13 residues. Germline V gene data show CDR1 as MNHEY and CDR2 as SVGEGT. Written as DNA, the CDR3 is TGTGCCAGCAGATACGACAGGAGCTATGGCTGCACCTTC. Protein product: CASRYDRSYGCTF.

Worth noting for this clonotype: Relative to the germline gene, one junction end is altered; a read error may explain this. The chain recombines TRBV5-1 with TRBJ2-3; TRBD2 agrees at 10 bases. The CDR3 is 17 residues long. CDR1 and CDR2 (germline): SGHRS, YFSETQ. CDR3 region: CASSGGLAGASTDTHYF. For the CDR3, the DNA is TGCGCCAGCAGCGGGGGGCTAGCGGGGGCTAGCACAGATACGCATTATTTT.

Of note for this clonotype: This may stem from a read error, because a much larger clone lies one nucleotide away. This rearrangement joins TRBV6-2 or TRBV6-3 to TRBJ1-5; D possibly uses TRBD1 or TRBD2 (6 bases each). Judging by the DNA end, TRBJ2-3 fits better; the J call may be wrong. The CDR3 runs 17 residues. Germline V gene lookup returns CDR1 MNHEY and CDR2 SVGEGT. Written as DNA, the CDR3 is TGTGCCAGCAGTTACTCGACCAGGGGATGGGGGGATCAGCCCCAGTATTTT. Residues: CASSYSTRGWGDQPQYF.